Shown below are 6 T cell receptor beta chains from a single sample sequenced in a study of regulatory T cells in long-lasting Graves disease. Arm-PCR of CDR3 regions and iRepertoire HTBI primers were used to build TCR beta libraries. TCRdb analysed the multiplex PCR reads with MiXCR anew, one entry per CDR3 protein. The table shows about 620,000 distinct CDR3 sequences, with under 20% occurring only once. Time point meaning: newly diagnosed GD, antithyroid drugs for less than 3 months. Generation of the TCR library employed RNA extracted from PBMCs. The data also belong to a second study, concerning T cells in Graves' hyperthyroidism and ophthalmopathy.

The starting material was peripheral blood mononuclear cells (PBMCs), obtained at new diagnosis, from a patient treated with antithyroid drugs. Every receptor here comes from a woman aged 25 to 39 with Graves disease.

The sample holds many counts of this clonotype. The CDR3 nucleotides read TGTGCCAGCAGTTTAGAAAATAGGGGTGGGAATGAAAAACTGTTTTTT. It specifies CASSLENRGGNEKLFF. The rearrangement links TRBV27 to TRBJ1-4; TRBD1 is a possible D gene (5 bases). Germline V CDR1 and CDR2: MNHEY, SMNVEV (reference sequence). V was cut by 2 bases and J by 5 bases, with 15 bases left in between. The CDR3 has 16 amino acids.

This clonotype was detected once. The CDR3 end shows no conserved phenylalanine or tryptophan, and so a read error is likely. The chain combines TRBV7-2 with TRBJ1-6; D unclear. CDR1 is SGHTA and CDR2 is FQGNSA in the germline V gene. The CDR3 totals 15 residues. V was shortened by 1 base and J by 2 bases, with 6 bases between the two germline ends. The CDR3 spells CASSLGSPYNSPLHV. In nucleotides, the CDR3 is TGTGCCAGCAGCTTAGGCAGCCCCTATAATTCACCCCTCCACGTT.

This clonotype showed up many times. The rearrangement links TRBV29-1 to TRBJ1-1; TRBD1 matches 7 bases. Germline CDR1 and CDR2: SQVTM and ANQGSEA. The CDR3 is 13 amino acids. Germline trimming cut 4 bases from V and 5 bases from J; bases unmatched to any gene: 7. The CDR3 here is CSVGTGARTEAFF. The CDR3 DNA is TGCAGCGTTGGAACAGGGGCGAGGACTGAAGCTTTCTTT.

The chain has TRBV18 and TRBJ2-3; maybe TRBD2 (6 bases). This CDR3 has 16 residues. Germline CDR1 KGHSH, CDR2 LQKENI. Between the trimmed V and J ends, which lost 6 bases and 2 bases, there was a span of 18 bases. CDR3 DNA: TGTGCCAGCTCTCCAAATCTAGCGCGGTACACAGATACGCAGTATTTT. Its protein product is CASSPNLARYTDTQYF. The variable domain in full, completed from reference TRBV18 and TRBJ2-3, reads NAGVMQNPRHLVRRRGQEARLRCSPMKGHSHVYWYRQLPEEGLKFMVYLQKENIIDESGMPKERFSAEFPKEGPSILRIQQVVRGDSAAYFCASSPNLARYTDTQYFGPGTRLTVL.

This clonotype has ten or more counts. The V gene is TRBV12-3 or TRBV12-4, the J gene TRBJ2-2; no definite D call. The CDR3 spans 14 residues. V lost 6 bases and J 4 bases, leaving 12 bases between the germline ends. CDR3 region: CASSRYWGTGELFF. CDR3 DNA: TGTGCCAGCAGCCGTTATTGGGGCACCGGGGAGCTGTTTTTT.

The chain recombines TRBV18 with TRBJ1-6; D remains ambiguous. The CDR3 totals 15 residues. The germline gives CDR1 KGHSH, CDR2 LQKENI. Trimming left V 3 bases short and J 10 bases short, with 16 bases between. CDR3 bases: TGTGCCAGCTCACCGTTGGGCTTACATGAATCACCCCTCCACTTT. Its translation: CASSPLGLHESPLHF. Full variable domain (missing parts from reference TRBV18 and TRBJ1-6): NAGVMQNPRHLVRRRGQEARLRCSPMKGHSHVYWYRQLPEEGLKFMVYLQKENIIDESGMPKERFSAEFPKEGPSILRIQQVVRGDSAAYFCASSPLGLHESPLHFGNGTRLTVT.